This entry features one T cell receptor (beta chain) sequence. Its antigen remains unidentified. No qualities accompany the bases; no much larger clone lies one base away. This entry belongs to a study of identical twins (dated by TCRdb to 2016 to 2017). Looking at the study overall: To test whether fetal clonotypes persist, this study deep-sequenced TCR alpha and beta repertoires from monozygotic twins, from unrelated adults of various ages, and from cord blood. Replicate twin experiments were performed at different times using different library preparation protocols to rule out contamination.

V and J are truncated by 3 bases and 4 bases respectively, leaving an intervening sequence of 10 bases. The germline V gene yields SQVTM for CDR1 and ANQGSEA for CDR2. There are 13 amino acids in the CDR3, from cysteine to phenylalanine inclusive. Only the CDR3 DNA stays, 39 bases, in frame from base 1. All donors were healthy Caucasians. Three unrelated non-twin adults were also sequenced: a male aged 18 to 30, a male aged 50 to 59 and a female aged 50 to 59. Using Miltenyi CD45RO+ enrichment and human naive T-cell isolation kits, memory (CD45RO+) and naive T cells were isolated from PBMC. What the study reported, not specific to this receptor: In monozygotic twins, recombination models systematically underestimated out-of-frame TCR alpha sharing, but the models matched the sharing seen between unrelated individuals. Abundant cord blood beta clonotypes carried fewer insertions; young adult naive repertoires showed a weaker similar trend, while memory repertoires showed none. The excess sharing between twins in beta out-of-frame sequences was weaker because fewer shared sequences reduced the signal-to-noise ratio. Invariant T cells such as MAIT and iNKT could partly confound zero-insertion analyses, though diverse VJ usage argued against this for most clonotypes. Because the same donors could not be followed over many years, conclusions were based on cross-sectional statistical analysis. Compared with coincidental sharing between unrelated individuals, out-of-frame TCR alpha sequences shared between twins showed an excess of sequences with low generation probability.

The library came from 5' RACE. This sample was sequenced with an Illumina HiSeq 2000. Template switching added a universal primer binding site, and the final cDNA carried a unique molecular identifier that allowed TCR cDNA molecules to be counted accurately. Specific primers in the conserved constant-segment region were used to synthesize first-strand cDNA for TCR alpha and beta chains. To control for contamination, every cDNA library was double barcoded, receiving both a SMART-Mk sample barcode and Illumina barcodes. TruSeq adapter sequences and Illumina sample barcodes were added in two successive PCR steps. The Illumina HiSeq platform was used with custom primers to sequence TCR alpha and beta cDNA libraries. The authors processed their data as follows. Raw reads were processed with MiGEC to extract unique molecular identifiers, and MiXCR was used to determine CDR3 positions. For each individual, recombination models were inferred using an EM algorithm with the repgenHMM and IGoR tools. Shared clonotypes were analyzed with the tcR package in R, and sharing was normalized by the product of cloneset sizes. To study raw recombination free of thymic and clonal selection effects, out-of-frame nonproductive sequences were analyzed. TCRdb took the public reads, trimmed them with fastp at Q25, ran MiXCR for clone calling and kept in-frame beta chains. Every entry covers one CDR3 protein and lists the most common genes and DNA from its rows. TCRdb's processing, not the authors' own work, is the source of the V and J calls. The sample yields 350,000 to 450,000 distinct CDR3 sequences; approximately 18% were counted once. The ten largest clones take up approximately 12% of the sample.

The TCR originated in a man in his fifties in good health. This sequence uses TRBV29-1 and TRBJ2-1; the D segment could be TRBD1, given 5 matching bases. Input material: naive T cells sorted from blood. This specimen's cell subset or site label, interpreted: cells isolated with a human naive T-cell isolation kit. The DNA sequence follows: TGCAGCGTTGACTATAGGGGTTACAATGAGCAGTTCTTC. Translated, it reads CSVDYRGYNEQFF.